These 2 T cell receptor beta chains came from one sample sequenced in a study of PD-1 blockade in classical Hodgkin lymphoma. Profiling relied on immunoSEQ multiplex PCR, and the TCRdb table lists in-frame clones only, not all of them. Of about 54,000 clones in the sample, approximately 90% were seen once. All patients relapsed after autologous stem cell transplantation, and brentuximab vedotin exposure varied. This specimen consisted of peripheral blood mononuclear cells (PBMCs), obtained before the second cycle of nivolumab. These receptors came from a human donor with classical Hodgkin lymphoma.

The chain links TRBV25-1 to TRBJ1-3; D ambiguous. This CDR3 is built from 12 residues. Germline CDR1 reads MGHDK; CDR2 reads SYGVNS. V was pared by 4 bases and J by 4 bases, with 5 bases between. The CDR3: CASSGGGNTIYF. The CDR3 DNA reads TGTGCCAGCAGTGGCGGGGGAAACACCATATATTTT.

The V and J genes are TRBV9 and TRBJ1-5, with 10 bases aligning to TRBD1. The CDR3 consists of 17 residues. After removal of 3 bases from V and 0 bases from J, the junction contained 6 bases not matched to a gene. Germline V gene data show CDR1 as SGDLS and CDR2 as YYNGEE. The CDR3 loop reads CASSGGQGMDSNQPQHF. CDR3 nucleotides: TGTGCCAGCAGCGGGGGACAGGGGATGGATAGCAATCAGCCCCAGCATTTT.